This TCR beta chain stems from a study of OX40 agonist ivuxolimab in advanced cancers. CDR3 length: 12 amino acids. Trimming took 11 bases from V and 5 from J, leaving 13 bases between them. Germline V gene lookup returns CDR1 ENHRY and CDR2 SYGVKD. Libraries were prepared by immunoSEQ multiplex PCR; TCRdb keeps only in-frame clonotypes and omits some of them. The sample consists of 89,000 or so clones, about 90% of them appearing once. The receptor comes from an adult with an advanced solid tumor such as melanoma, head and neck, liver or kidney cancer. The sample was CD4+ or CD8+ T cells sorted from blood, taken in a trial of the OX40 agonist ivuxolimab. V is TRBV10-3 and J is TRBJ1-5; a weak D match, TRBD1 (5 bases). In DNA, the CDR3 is TGTGCCGTCGGGGGGGGTGATCAGCCCCAGCATTTT. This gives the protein CAVGGGDQPQHF.